These 5 T cell receptor beta chains originate from one sample sequenced in a study of T cells in women clearing cervical HPV infection. Sequencing was performed with immunoSEQ multiplex PCR; in TCRdb, only in-frame clones are kept and a portion is missing. The repertoire table contains under 50,000 clones. Material for sequencing was blood buffy coat. These receptors all stem from a woman aged 18 to 75 with a cervical HPV16 infection that either progressed to CIN3+ or cleared (not recorded which).

Points on this clone: The read ends 3 residues early relative to the CDR3; the germline J gene fills the gap. The chain couples TRBV5-1 to TRBJ2-7, with D possibly matching TRBD1 (6 bases). This CDR3 has 15 amino acids. V shed 3 bases and J shed 2 bases, with 15 bases lying between them. Germline CDR1 SGHRS, CDR2 YFSETQ. The covered CDR3 bases are TGCGCCAGCAGCTCTGACGGGACAAGTACCTACGAG. This sequence encodes CASSSDGTSTYE. The full CDR3 reads CASSSDGTSTYEQYF.

Details on this clone: The read terminates 3 residues ahead of where the CDR3 ends, so the germline J gene completes it. J is TRBJ2-7 and V is TRBV7-9; TRBD1 matches 8 bases. The CDR3 contains 14 residues. CDR1 is SEHNR and CDR2 is FQNEAQ in the germline V gene (reference sequence). V dropped 5 bases and J dropped 4; count of bases not matched to a gene: 7. The CDR3: CASSLLRQGYEQYF. CDR3 bases read: TGTGCCAGCAGCCTACTGAGACAGGGGTACGAG.

As concerns this clone: The CDR3 extends 3 residues past the end of the read, so its final part is completed from the germline J gene. This rearrangement joins TRBV19 to TRBJ1-2; no definite D call. The CDR3 runs to 13 residues. Per the germline V gene, CDR1 is LNHDA and CDR2 is SQIVND (reference sequence). The CDR3 loop is CASRPSGSDDYTF. The sequenced CDR3 bases are TGTGCCAGTAGGCCTAGCGGGAGCGATGAC. The whole variable domain, remainder taken from reference TRBV19 and TRBJ1-2, is DGGITQSPKYLFRKEGQNVTLSCEQNLNHDAMYWYRQDPGQGLRLIYYSQIVNDFQKGDIAEGYSVSREKKESFPLTVTSAQKNPTAFYLCASRPSGSDDYTFGSGTRLTVV.

Of note for this clone: The read gets to within 3 residues of the CDR3 end, and the germline J gene fills in the rest. V gene TRBV5-1 combines with J gene TRBJ2-7, with a possible D match to TRBD2 (6 bases). Deletions cut 5 bases from V and 3 bases from J, with 12 bases between. Looked up from germline, CDR1 is SGHRS and CDR2 is YFSETQ. This CDR3 has 13 residues. The CDR3 DNA, read in part, is TGCGCCAGCAGATGGGACTTCAACTACGAG. As protein: CASRWDFNYE. The whole CDR3 reads CASRWDFNYEQYF.

As for this clone: The CDR3 extends 3 residues past the end of the read, so its final part is completed from the germline J gene. The chain employs TRBV7-7 and TRBJ2-5; D may be TRBD2 (6 bases). This CDR3 comprises 14 residues. V was clipped by 4 bases and J by 5 bases, with 14 bases between them. Germline V gene sequence: CDR1 SSHAT, CDR2 FNYEAQ (reference sequence). The CDR3 loop reads CASSWGGAHETQYF. The sequenced part of the CDR3 DNA is TGTGCCAGCAGCTGGGGCGGGGCCCACGAGACC. The variable domain in full, with the rest retrieved from reference TRBV7-7 and TRBJ2-5, is GAGVSQSPRYKVTKRGQDVTLRCDPISSHATLYWYQQALGQGPEFLTYFNYEAQPDKSGLPSDRFSAERPEGSISTLTIQRTEQRDSAMYRCASSWGGAHETQYFGPGTRLLVL.